The 27 T cell receptor beta chains listed next were all sequenced from one sample in a study of patients and donors after allogeneic stem cell transplantation. From the RT-PCR reads, TCRdb called clonotypes with MiXCR, one entry per CDR3 protein. The table lists 9,000 to 15,000 distinct CDR3 sequences, around 25% of them singletons. The sample consisted of blood, either unsorted or a sorted T cell fraction (not recorded which). The receptors originated from a human donor who was either an allogeneic HSCT recipient or a stem cell or donor lymphocyte infusion donor (not recorded which). It is not recorded whose cells these are; they may come from a transplant donor.

This clonotype came up a few times. Written as DNA, the CDR3 is TGTGCCAGGGACCCCAGGGAGGTGAATACTGAAGCTTTCTTT. Its protein product is CARDPREVNTEAFF. The chain carries TRBV21-1 and TRBJ1-1. TRBV21-1 is assigned pseudogene status. The CDR3 covers 14 residues.

This clonotype was detected only a few times. J is TRBJ1-5 and V is TRBV18; unclear D gene. V was pared by 6 bases and J by 7 bases, with 16 bases between. The germline CDR1 and CDR2 sequences are KGHSH and LQKENI. This CDR3 is 14 amino acids long. CDR3 protein: CASSPGIGSQPQHF. In DNA form, the CDR3 reads TGTGCCAGCTCCCCTGGAATAGGGAGCCAGCCCCAGCATTTT.

This clonotype has just a few counts. The chain carries TRBV24-1 and TRBJ1-3; a possible D gene is TRBD1 (5 bases). Germline V gene lookup returns CDR1 KGHDR and CDR2 SFDVKD. The CDR3 loop spans 16 amino acids. Trimming took 8 bases from V and 3 from J, leaving 19 bases between them. The chain's CDR3 is CATTGQGGGDGNTIYF. CDR3 coding DNA: TGTGCCACCACCGGGCAGGGCGGAGGTGATGGAAACACCATATATTTT.

The chain recombines TRBV7-9 with TRBJ2-5; D is ambiguous. Germline loops: CDR1 SEHNR, CDR2 FQNEAQ (reference sequence). V was trimmed by 5 bases and J by 2 bases, leaving 12 bases between them. The CDR3 spans 14 residues. The CDR3 sequence is CASSPTAEQETQYF. In nucleotides, the CDR3 is TGTGCCAGCAGCCCAACCGCGGAACAAGAGACCCAGTACTTC.

The gene calls are TRBV6-5 and TRBJ1-2; 7 bases align to TRBD1. With V trimmed by 5 bases and J by 3 bases, 6 bases remained unmatched. The CDR3 consists of 14 residues. Germline loops: CDR1 MNHEY, CDR2 SVGAGI. CDR3: CASSGTGTDYGYTF. CDR3 bases: TGTGCCAGCAGTGGGACCGGGACAGACTATGGCTACACCTTC.

The V call is TRBV20-1, the J call TRBJ2-1, with 7 bases fitting TRBD1. CDR1 DFQATT and CDR2 SNEGSKA come from the germline V gene (reference sequence). The V gene end was trimmed by 7 bases and the J gene end by 4 bases; junction bases not matched to a gene: 4. The CDR3 length is 12 residues. The CDR3 sequence: CSVTGQYNEQFF. The CDR3 bases are TGCAGTGTGACGGGACAGTACAATGAGCAGTTCTTC.

This clonotype was seen a few times. The chain combines TRBV18 with TRBJ1-4, with D unclear. CDR1 is KGHSH and CDR2 is LQKENI in the germline V gene. The CDR3 has 14 amino acids. V dropped 2 bases and J dropped 7 bases, with 11 bases sitting between them. This CDR3 reads CASSPGSMSEKLFF. The CDR3 nucleotides are TGTGCCAGCTCACCAGGATCGATGAGTGAAAAACTGTTTTTT.

The gene calls are TRBV12-3 or TRBV12-4 and TRBJ2-2, with no clear D. V was cut by 4 bases and J by 9 bases, with 9 bases left in between. The CDR3 is 12 amino acids. Here the CDR3 reads CASSSVVRELFF. The DNA of the CDR3 is TGTGCCAGCAGTTCCGTAGTGAGGGAGCTGTTTTTT.

Turning to this clonotype: Its ends do not fully match the called genes, so a read error is possible. The chain couples TRBV5-4 to TRBJ2-6; D perhaps matches TRBD2 (5 bases). This CDR3 has 15 residues. Germline values: CDR1 SGHNT, CDR2 YYREEE (reference sequence). The CDR3 sequence: CASSLDSSGANVLTF. The CDR3 DNA sequence: TGTGCCAGCAGTTTGGACTCCTCTGGGGCCAACGTCCTGACTTTC.

Relative to its sample, this clonotype is medium-sized. The V and J genes are TRBV6-2 or TRBV6-3 and TRBJ1-1, with a tentative D call TRBD1 (6 bases). The CDR3 sequence is 14 residues long. The germline V and J ends were trimmed by 4 bases and 10 bases, with 19 bases remaining between them. Germline assignment: CDR1 MNHEY and CDR2 SVGEGT. CDR3 in amino acids: CASSFSEPTGAAFF. The CDR3 DNA reads as TGTGCCAGCAGTTTCTCAGAACCCACGGGGGCAGCTTTCTTT.

The chain uses TRBV20-1 and TRBJ2-2; TRBD2 matches 8 bases. CDR3 size: 13 residues. Unmatched junction bases numbered 4, after V lost 3 bases and J lost 7 bases. Germline values: CDR1 DFQATT, CDR2 SNEGSKA (reference sequence). CDR3 bases: TGCAGTGCTAGCGGGAGGGCCGGCGGGGAGCTGTTTTTT. Its translation: CSASGRAGGELFF.

The gene calls are TRBV5-6 and TRBJ2-5, with TRBD2 matching over 11 bases. Looked up from germline, CDR1 is SGHDT and CDR2 is YYEEEE. V shed 0 bases and J 2 bases; nucleotides not matched to a gene: 6. The CDR3 spans 17 residues. CDR3 nucleotides: TGTGCCAGCAGCTTGGCCGTGGGACTAGCGGAGCAAGAGACCCAGTACTTC. Its translation: CASSLAVGLAEQETQYF.

By share, this clonotype ranks as medium-sized. The CDR3 spells CASSLDGGRNQPQHF. The CDR3 DNA sequence: TGTGCCAGCAGCTTAGATGGCGGTCGTAATCAGCCCCAGCATTTT. The chain combines TRBV7-2 with TRBJ1-5; D uncertain. Deletions cut 1 base from V and 4 bases from J, with 11 bases between. CDR1 and CDR2 (germline): SGHTA, FQGNSA. The CDR3 is 15 amino acids.

This clonotype showed up just a few times. CDR3 in amino acids: CASSLDTGRRTEAFF. The CDR3 DNA sequence: TGCGCCAGCAGCTTGGATACAGGGAGAAGGACTGAAGCTTTCTTT. This chain uses TRBV5-1 with TRBJ1-1; possibly TRBD1 for D (6 bases). Looked up from germline, CDR1 is SGHRS and CDR2 is YFSETQ. The CDR3 length is 15 residues. V gave up 0 bases and J gave up 5 bases, with 14 bases separating them.

The V and J genes are TRBV28 and TRBJ1-5; D is undetermined. V was clipped by 8 bases and J by 11 bases, with 10 bases between them. The CDR3 extends over 10 amino acids. Per the germline V gene, CDR1 is MDHEN and CDR2 is SYDVKM. Here the CDR3 reads CASSRVTQHF. DNA for the CDR3: TGTGCCAGCTCGAGGGTGACCCAGCATTTT.

The sample holds a few counts of this clonotype. V gene TRBV28 combines with J gene TRBJ1-4; possibly TRBD1 for D (5 bases). Germline V gene data show CDR1 as MDHEN and CDR2 as SYDVKM. The CDR3 is 14 amino acids. Trimming removed 7 bases from V and 2 bases from J, with 11 bases in between. The CDR3 coding sequence is TGTGCCAGCACCCTGGGGGGGACTAATGAAAAACTGTTTTTT. This codes for CASTLGGTNEKLFF.

In its sample, this clonotype was seen a few times. V is TRBV6-6 and J is TRBJ1-5; perhaps TRBD1 as D (6 bases). V shed 6 bases and J shed 2 bases, with 20 bases lying between them. In germline, CDR1 is MNHNY, CDR2 SVGAGI (reference sequence). There are 17 residues in the CDR3. The CDR3 is CASRSTGRGFGNQPQHF. As DNA, the CDR3 is TGTGCCAGCAGATCCACAGGGAGGGGATTTGGCAATCAGCCCCAGCATTTT.

This clonotype turned up a few times. This chain uses TRBV4-2 with TRBJ2-2; no reliable D call. The germline gives CDR1 LGHNA, CDR2 YNFKEQ. The CDR3 totals 15 residues. Trimming pared 1 base from V and 4 bases from J, leaving 10 bases between. The CDR3 DNA sequence: TGTGCCAGCAGCCAAGCGACGTCGGGCACCGGGGAGCTGTTTTTT. It translates to CASSQATSGTGELFF.

This clonotype was observed a few times. This chain links TRBV28 with TRBJ1-3; D is unclear. The CDR3 consists of 14 residues. V dropped 5 bases and J dropped 8 bases, with 16 bases sitting between them. The germline gives CDR1 MDHEN, CDR2 SYDVKM. The CDR3, as DNA: TGTGCCAGCAGTCCCCAGACCTTGAGGGACACCATATATTTT. It is translated as CASSPQTLRDTIYF.

The chain combines TRBV20-1 with TRBJ1-5, with D perhaps matching TRBD1 (5 bases). CDR1 and CDR2 (germline): DFQATT, SNEGSKA (reference sequence). Trimming left V 6 bases short and J 2 bases short, with 17 bases between. This CDR3 contains 15 residues. The CDR3 reads CSASAGGRGNQPQHF. The CDR3 DNA is TGCAGTGCCTCCGCCGGGGGTCGGGGCAATCAGCCCCAGCATTTT.

This clonotype is hyperexpanded in the sample. The chain uses TRBV27 and TRBJ2-1, with 8 positions matching TRBD2. J gave up 10 bases and V 4 bases, and 6 bases lay outside the gene matches. Germline V gene sequence: CDR1 MNHEY, CDR2 SMNVEV (reference sequence). The CDR3 totals 13 residues. CDR3 bases: TGTGCCAGCAGTTCGACTAGCGAGGACGAGCAGTTCTTC. It translates to CASSSTSEDEQFF.

The chain is built from TRBV20-1 and TRBJ2-1; D unclear. This CDR3 comprises 14 residues. Germline-derived CDR1 and CDR2 are DFQATT and SNEGSKA (reference sequence). The ends were cut back, 1 base at V and 5 bases at J, with 12 bases in the middle. The CDR3 protein is CSARVRRPHNEQFF. CDR3 DNA sequence: TGCAGTGCTAGAGTGCGCAGGCCTCACAATGAGCAGTTCTTC.

In its sample, this clonotype was seen a few times. The rearrangement joins TRBV28 to TRBJ1-3; no clear D. Germline-derived CDR1 and CDR2 are MDHEN and SYDVKM. Trimming stripped 6 bases from V and 0 bases from J, with 9 bases between. The CDR3 has 14 residues. CDR3 sequence: CASSPQSSGNTIYF. The CDR3 region has the DNA TGTGCCAGCAGCCCACAGAGCTCTGGAAACACCATATATTTT.

This clonotype was recorded at least ten times. In nucleotides, the CDR3 is TGTGCCACCAGCAGAGATCTGTCTTCCGTCTCGAACACTGAAGCTTTCTTT. It yields the protein CATSRDLSSVSNTEAFF. This rearrangement joins TRBV15 to TRBJ1-1; no clear D. The V end was cut by 0 bases, the J end by 1 base, with 15 bases between. This CDR3 is built from 17 residues. The germline CDR1 and CDR2 sequences are LNHNV and YYDKDF (reference sequence).

This clonotype was seen a few times. The chain combines TRBV20-1 with TRBJ1-3; D is unclear. CDR3 length: 14 amino acids. Germline lookup yields CDR1 DFQATT and CDR2 SNEGSKA (reference sequence). Trimming stripped 6 bases from V and 4 bases from J, with 16 bases between. The chain's CDR3 is CSARTVPSGNTIYF. The CDR3 DNA follows: TGCAGTGCCCGGACCGTCCCCTCGGGAAACACCATATATTTT.

The chain carries TRBV7-8 and TRBJ2-2; TRBD2 matches at 9 bases. The J segment lost 6 bases and the V segment lost 4 bases, leaving 15 bases of the junction unmatched. The germline gives CDR1 SGHVS, CDR2 FQNEAQ. This CDR3 is 18 amino acids long. Here the CDR3 reads CASSSLLGSGRKSGELFF. Written as DNA, the CDR3 is TGTGCCAGCAGCTCCCTCCTGGGCAGCGGGAGGAAATCCGGGGAGCTGTTTTTT.

V and J are TRBV6-2 or TRBV6-3 and TRBJ1-5, with D possibly matching TRBD1 (5 bases). CDR1 and CDR2 from the germline V gene are MNHEY and SVGEGT. The CDR3 covers 17 residues. V dropped 0 bases and J dropped 2 bases, with 14 bases sitting between them. Here the CDR3 reads CASSYSPVRGGNQPQHF. DNA of the CDR3: TGTGCCAGCAGTTACTCTCCGGTTAGGGGAGGCAATCAGCCCCAGCATTTT.